This paragraph covers one TCR beta chain sequence. The source of the sample is a study of blood T cell repertoires in COVID-19. Study background: Acute-phase and convalescent COVID-19 samples originated in the United States, Italy and Spain. From T cells, B-cell-depleted T cells, or PBMCs came the material, which was cDNA or gDNA.

Source study methods: Estimates of nucleated cell counts were drawn from the amplification of reference gene primers. Libraries were prepared by immunoSEQ multiplex PCR; TCRdb keeps only in-frame clonotypes and omits some of them. The V and J calls and clone size are taken from that table; D and trimming were inferred from the DNA. The data show under 300,000 clones, 75% to 90% seen once. The CDR3 has 14 amino acids. Germline CDR1 and CDR2: SNHLY and FYNNEI. V lost 6 bases, J lost 2 bases, and 8 bases lay in between. This TCR derives from a woman in her thirties or forties who had recovered from COVID-19. The V call is TRBV2, the J call TRBJ2-6; D perhaps matches TRBD1 (6 bases). The sequencing sample was made of peripheral blood. The chain's CDR3 is CASRQGTGANVLTF. The CDR3 DNA reads as TGTGCCAGCAGACAGGGTACTGGGGCCAACGTCCTGACTTTC.